Only a few counts were recorded for the clone carrying this T cell receptor beta chain. What it binds is unknown. The data are from a study of T cells in localized non-small cell lung cancer. General study points: Compared with tumor, uninvolved adjacent lung displayed greater T cell clonality, ranking highest overall. Heterogeneity within the tumor remains possible, as just one region underwent sequencing.

The germline gives CDR1 SGDLS, CDR2 YYNGEE. CDR3 length: 12 amino acids. The V end was cut by 0 bases, the J end by 7 bases, with 5 bases between. The data were produced by immunoSEQ multiplex PCR, yet TCRdb's version contains in-frame clones alone and is incomplete. Among 2,000 or so clones, roughly 26% were seen once, and the ten largest hold 15% to 18%. Neighbouring lung, lacking atypia, was collected no less than 2 cm away from the tumor margin. Sequenced here: normal lung tissue next to the tumor, sampled before any cancer treatment. The rearrangement links TRBV9 to TRBJ2-1; D is undetermined. The TCR was taken from a female donor of 60 years or more with stage I lung adenocarcinoma. The CDR3 DNA follows: TGTGCCAGCAGCGTAGGGTATAATGAGCAGTTCTTC. Residues: CASSVGYNEQFF.